This T cell receptor (beta chain) stems from a study of cytomegalovirus exposure and HLA in healthy donors. It was with 60 Vbeta and 13 Jbeta primers that the PCR ran. Produced via immunoSEQ multiplex PCR; TCRdb's table is partial and in-frame only. The sample lists around 100,000 clones; 70% were seen once. This TCR derives from a man aged 25-40 years in good health and CMV-seropositive. Sequenced input: PBMCs.

The CDR3 here is CAWKWTGGNTIYF. The CDR3 bases are TGTGCCTGGAAGTGGACAGGTGGAAACACCATATATTTT. This chain connects TRBV30 to TRBJ1-3; 7 bases match TRBD1. Trimming cost V 4 bases and J 3 bases; bases outside gene matches: 3. The CDR3 contains 13 residues. Germline CDR1 is GTSNPN and CDR2 is SVGIG (reference sequence).